The subject of this entry is one TCR beta chain. This sample stems from a study of shared clonotypes between healthy human individuals. Data came from immunoSEQ multiplex PCR; TCRdb stores just in-frame clones and leaves some out. Of some 700,000 clones listed, roughly 88% are singletons. V lost 0 bases, J lost 0 bases, and 3 bases stayed unmatched. Per the germline V gene, CDR1 is SGDLS and CDR2 is YYNGEE. The CDR3 has 16 amino acids. The TCR originated in a man aged 18 to 30 in good health. Some clones in this sample may be carry-over from other donors' samples. What was sequenced was memory CD8+ T cells from PBMCs. Stated subset: CD45RO+ cells pooled with CCR7-negative TemRA cells. This sequence joins TRBV9 and TRBJ2-1; 7 bases agree with TRBD2. In DNA, the CDR3 is TGTGCCAGCAGCGTAGAGGCTAGCGGCTCCTACAATGAGCAGTTCTTC. This codes for CASSVEASGSYNEQFF.